The following is a T cell receptor (beta chain) sequence with its context. No antigen is known for it. Trimming left V 1 base short and J 6 bases short, with 12 bases between. The CDR3 extends over 14 amino acids. Germline V gene lookup returns CDR1 SGHRS and CDR2 YFSETQ. This record belongs to a study of T cell repertoires in cytomegalovirus infection. About the research overall: Researchers turned to recently identified HLA-C-restricted CMV epitopes as well as well-studied HLA-B-restricted ones. Through public TCR beta signatures, both CMV infection and matching HLA type were indicated. Study-wide points: Ex vivo responses were dominated by HLA-C-restricted CMV-specific TCR beta clonotypes. Using cumulative public TCR beta family frequency, the authors identified those who carried CMV together with the relevant HLA.

From the reads, TCRdb called clonotypes with MiXCR, one entry per CDR3 protein. Among 550,000 to 850,000 distinct CDR3 sequences listed, around 35% were seen once. The sample in question was cultured PBMCs, obtained from culture after CMV antigen stimulation. The clonotype comes from a human donor in good health (CMV status not recorded). Some clones in this sample may be carry-over from other donors' samples. J is TRBJ2-3 and V is TRBV5-1; possible D gene TRBD2, 5 bases. The CDR3 protein is CASSLYSVFDTQYF. CDR3 sequence (DNA): TGCGCCAGCAGCTTGTATAGCGTGTTTGATACGCAGTATTTT.